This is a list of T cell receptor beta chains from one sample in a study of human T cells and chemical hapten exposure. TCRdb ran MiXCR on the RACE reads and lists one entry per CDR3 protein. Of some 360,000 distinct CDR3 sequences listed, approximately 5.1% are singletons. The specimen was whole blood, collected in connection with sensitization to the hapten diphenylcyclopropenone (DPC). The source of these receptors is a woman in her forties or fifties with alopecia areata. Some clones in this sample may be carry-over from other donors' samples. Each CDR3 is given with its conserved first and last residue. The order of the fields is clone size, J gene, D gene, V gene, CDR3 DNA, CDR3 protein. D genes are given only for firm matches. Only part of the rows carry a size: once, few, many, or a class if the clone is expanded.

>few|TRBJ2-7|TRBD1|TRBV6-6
TGTGCCAGCAGTAGGGGGGGACAGGGTACCTACGAGCAGTACTTC
CASSRGGQGTYEQYF
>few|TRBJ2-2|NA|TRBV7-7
TGTGCCAGCAGCCCTCAAAGAGGCACCGGGGAGCTGTTTTTT
CASSPQRGTGELFF
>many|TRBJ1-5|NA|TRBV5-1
TGCGCCAGCAGCTTGGCCGTGGGAGAGCCCCAGCATTTT
CASSLAVGEPQHF
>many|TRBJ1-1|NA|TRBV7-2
TGTGCCAGCAGCTTCGAGGGGACATCGGGGAGGCAAGCTTTCTTT
CASSFEGTSGRQAFF
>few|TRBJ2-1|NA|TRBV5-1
TGCGCCAGCAGCGCGGGACTGGGGGGCAGGGATGAGCAGTTCTTC
CASSAGLGGRDEQFF
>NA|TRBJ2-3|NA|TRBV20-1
TGCAGTGCCGACGGGAGAGGCACAGATACGCAGTATTTT
CSADGRGTDTQYF
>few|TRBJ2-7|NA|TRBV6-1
TGTGCCAGCAGTGGGCTCCCTGGCGAGTACGAGCAGTACTTC
CASSGLPGEYEQYF
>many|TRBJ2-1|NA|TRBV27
TGTGCCAGCAGTTTAGTCTTACAGAGCTCCTACAATGAGCAGTTCTTC
CASSLVLQSSYNEQFF
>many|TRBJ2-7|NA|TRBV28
TGTGCCAGCAGTTGGAGGGACGAGCAGTACTTC
CASSWRDEQYF
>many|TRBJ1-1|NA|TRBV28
TGTGCCAGCAGTCCCGGACGGATACTTGAAGCTTTCTTT
CASSPGRILEAFF